This T cell receptor beta chain was captured in a study of blood T cell repertoires in COVID-19 (dated by TCRdb to 2018 to 2020). Broadly, across the study: Samples from collaborators originated in the United States, Italy and Spain and spanned both the acute and convalescent phases of COVID-19. Subjects who had been exposed to COVID-19, were actively infected with it, or had recovered from it provided the deeply sampled blood TCRbeta repertoires that made up the dataset. The material from the prospective study consisted of cDNA or gDNA derived from T cells, B-cell-depleted T cells, or PBMCs. The samples were drawn from the first 160 participants of the ongoing ImmuneRACE study and from more than 1,000 subjects provided by 6 global collaborators. Sample metadata almost always included a de-identified subject ID, COVID-19 status, age in years and sex. The repertoires were released in a freely available public database intended as a resource for research on the immune response to SARS-CoV-2. Where available, HLA class I and class II types were taken from metadata supplied by the sample provider and were not determined by assay-based typing.

The immunoSEQ Assay, a bias-controlled multiplex PCR, was used to amplify TCRbeta CDR3 regions from genomic DNA. The paper's data handling went like this. Within the assay, amplification of reference gene primers was used to estimate how many nucleated cells each sample contained. Sequence reads were collapsed and filtered to measure the absolute abundance of every unique TCRbeta CDR3 rearrangement. Productive Simpson clonality was computed per sample as the square root of Simpson's diversity index over productive rearrangements. TCRdb carries this immuneACCESS record with in-frame sequences only. Its versions omit some clonotypes, under half of them owing to an unresolved V gene in the studies checked, with the rest unexplained. From that table come the V and J calls and clone size; the DNA was used to work out D and trimming. For this sample there are roughly 420,000 clones; 70% to 90% appear just once. 0.97% of the sample is in the top ten clones.

CDR1 SGHNT and CDR2 YYREEE were looked up in the germline V gene (reference sequence). The CDR3 runs 14 amino acids, cysteine and phenylalanine included. Only CDR3 DNA remains: 42 bases, in frame from the first base. Here V drops 3 bases and J drops 4 bases, and the junction holds 2 bases not matched to any gene. In the prospective study, participants were about 18 to 90 years old, resided in 24 geographic areas of the United States, and were enrolled through a virtual design. To assign participants to cohorts, the prospective study relied on clinical history that participants themselves reported in a screening survey and a study questionnaire. In the prospective study, whole blood, serum and a nasopharyngeal or oropharyngeal swab were collected from each participant by mobile phlebotomists. Additional blood draws and questionnaires over an approximately 2-month period could optionally be provided by prospective study participants. Prospective study blood samples were shipped either frozen or at room temperature before DNA extraction.

What the study reported, not specific to this receptor: How much clinical and demographic metadata was included differed by source and by participant, and the metadata was provided uncurated.

Regarding this clone: Its specific antigen is unknown. This may stem from a read error, because a much larger clone lies one nucleotide away.

Input material: PBMCs or T cells enriched from blood (not recorded which). The sequence links TRBV5-4 to TRBJ1-2; TRBD1 fits 11 bases in the junction. The clonotype comes from a woman in her twenties or thirties with acute COVID-19. The CDR3 loop reads CASSSGTGGYGYTF. The sequence in DNA is TGTGCCAGCAGCTCCGGGACAGGGGGCTATGGCTACACCTTC.